Each of the 32 T cell receptor beta chains below was sequenced from the same sample in a study of blood T cell repertoires in COVID-19. The repertoire was sequenced with immunoSEQ multiplex PCR; TCRdb's copy has only in-frame clones and lacks some. This sample has over 200,000 clones, with 88% found just once. Sequenced input: PBMCs or T cells enriched from blood (not recorded which). These receptors originate from a woman aged 25 to 39 who had been exposed to COVID-19.

V and J are TRBV15 and TRBJ2-7; no firm D call. This CDR3 spans 17 amino acids. CDR1 is LNHNV, CDR2 YYDKDF, per germline (reference sequence). With 1 base removed from V and 5 bases from J, the gap between germline ends came to 21 bases. For the CDR3, the DNA is TGTGCCACCAGCAGAGTTCTGGCGAGCCCAGCGCTACACGAGCAGTACTTC. This gives the protein CATSRVLASPALHEQYF.

The chain has TRBV11-1 and TRBJ2-1, with 12 bases lining up with TRBD2. This CDR3 is 16 amino acids long. Trimming at V came to 2 bases and at J to 10 bases, leaving 9 bases not matched to a gene. CDR1 SGHAT and CDR2 FQDESV come from the germline V gene (reference sequence). The CDR3 loop is CASSLREGLAGREQFF. CDR3 bases: TGTGCCAGCAGCTTACGCGAAGGACTAGCGGGAAGGGAGCAGTTCTTC.

In DNA form, the CDR3 reads TGCAGCGTTGATTTTGGGACAGGGTCTTTTCCCGACTACAATGAGCAGTTCTTC. Amino acid sequence: CSVDFGTGSFPDYNEQFF. The V gene is TRBV29-1, the J gene TRBJ2-1, with 9 bases fitting TRBD1. Losses at the gene ends were 3 bases for V and 3 bases for J; bases not matched to a gene: 15. Germline-derived CDR1 and CDR2 are SQVTM and ANQGSEA. The CDR3 has 18 amino acids.

A single count supports this clone. The genes are TRBV28 and TRBJ1-5, with TRBD1 identical over 9 bases. Looked up from germline, CDR1 is MDHEN and CDR2 is SYDVKM. CDR3 length: 15 residues. After removal of 6 bases from V and 6 bases from J, the junction contained 9 bases not matched to a gene. The CDR3: CASSATGGTIQPQHF. The DNA of the CDR3 is TGTGCCAGCAGCGCTACAGGGGGCACAATTCAGCCCCAGCATTTT.

The rearrangement uses TRBV29-1 and TRBJ1-1, with 7 bases identical to TRBD1. After removal of 4 bases from V and 0 bases from J, the junction contained 2 bases not matched to a gene. This CDR3 comprises 13 residues. Germline V gene sequence: CDR1 SQVTM, CDR2 ANQGSEA. CDR3 protein: CSVVGTVNTEAFF. The CDR3 DNA reads as TGCAGCGTTGTAGGGACAGTGAACACTGAAGCTTTCTTT.

The chain links TRBV20-1 to TRBJ2-4; 13 bases are a match to TRBD2. Trimming at V came to 3 bases and at J to 3 bases, leaving 11 bases not matched to a gene. CDR3 length: 18 residues. Germline V lookup: CDR1 DFQATT, CDR2 SNEGSKA (reference sequence). DNA of the CDR3: TGCAGTGCTAGTCGCACCACTAGCGGGAGGGTGGGCAAAAACATTCAGTACTTC. Translation: CSASRTTSGRVGKNIQYF.

V usage is TRBV7-2 and J usage is TRBJ2-7; unclear D gene. Germline CDR1 SGHTA, CDR2 FQGNSA. Trimming pared 2 bases from V and 4 bases from J, leaving 9 bases between. This CDR3 has 13 residues. The CDR3 DNA follows: TGTGCCAGCAGCTTATCCCTCGGGTACGAGCAGTACTTC. Translated, it gives CASSLSLGYEQYF.

The J gene is TRBJ2-7, the V gene TRBV6-1; 8 nucleotides match TRBD1. With V trimmed by 4 bases and J by 2 bases, 10 bases remained unmatched. In germline, CDR1 is MNHNS, CDR2 SASEGT. This CDR3 has 16 amino acids. CDR3 sequence (DNA): TGTGCCAGCAGTGCAATACCGGGACAGGAGGCCTACGAGCAGTACTTC. Translation gives CASSAIPGQEAYEQYF.

The chain recombines TRBV20-1 with TRBJ2-7; the match to TRBD1 covers 8 bases. V was pared by 3 bases and J by 7 bases, with 11 bases of the junction left unmatched. The CDR3 loop spans 14 amino acids. The germline CDR1 and CDR2 sequences are DFQATT and SNEGSKA (reference sequence). CDR3 residues: CSASPRGRLGEQYF. The CDR3, as DNA: TGCAGTGCTAGTCCCAGGGGGCGCTTGGGGGAGCAGTACTTC.

The gene calls are TRBV19 and TRBJ2-2, with TRBD2 matching 10 bases. V shed 1 base and J 4 bases; nucleotides not matched to a gene: 9. CDR3 length: 18 amino acids. CDR1 and CDR2 (germline): LNHDA, SQIVND (reference sequence). Written as DNA, the CDR3 is TGTGCCAGTAGTATAGCCCTCCTAGCGGGAGCGGGCACCGGGGAGCTGTTTTTT. Protein sequence: CASSIALLAGAGTGELFF.

The chain recombines TRBV4-1 with TRBJ1-1; 8 positions agree with TRBD1. Germline CDR1 is MGHRA and CDR2 is YSYEKL. J gave up 1 base and V 4 bases, and 5 bases lay outside the gene matches. The CDR3 is 15 amino acids. The CDR3 DNA is TGCGCCAGCAGCCCCAAAGGACAGGGGAACACTGAAGCTTTCTTT. Residues: CASSPKGQGNTEAFF.

The chain uses TRBV28 and TRBJ1-2, with 8 bases lining up with TRBD1. After removal of 4 bases from V and 1 base from J, the junction contained 5 bases not matched to a gene. Germline CDR1 MDHEN, CDR2 SYDVKM. This CDR3 comprises 15 residues. CDR3 nucleotides: TGTGCCAGCAGTTCATGGACAGGGATTAACTATGGCTACACCTTC. As protein: CASSSWTGINYGYTF.

This rearrangement joins TRBV30 to TRBJ2-1, with D perhaps TRBD1 (6 bases). The CDR3 is 11 residues long. Trimming cost V 1 base and J 9 bases, with 7 bases left between them. Germline assignment: CDR1 GTSNPN and CDR2 SVGIG (reference sequence). The CDR3 here is CAWSEGVEQFF. CDR3 DNA sequence: TGTGCCTGGAGTGAGGGGGTTGAGCAGTTCTTC.

The chain carries TRBV11-2 and TRBJ1-1, with 7 bases that match TRBD1. The CDR3 totals 14 residues. V shed 5 bases and J 3 bases; nucleotides not matched to a gene: 6. Germline V gene sequence: CDR1 SGHAT, CDR2 FQNNGV. CDR3 in DNA: TGTGCCAGCAGCGCGCGACAGGGCGACACTGAAGCTTTCTTT. The encoded protein is CASSARQGDTEAFF.

A single count supports this clone. The rearrangement uses TRBV6-1 and TRBJ1-3; 7 positions agree with TRBD1. Germline CDR1 reads MNHNS; CDR2 reads SASEGT. The V segment lost 4 bases and the J segment 2 bases; nucleotides outside the gene matches: 17. The CDR3 runs to 19 residues. This CDR3 reads CASSGAPGTVKVTGNTIYF. CDR3 coding DNA: TGTGCCAGCAGTGGGGCACCGGGGACAGTGAAGGTCACTGGAAACACCATATATTTT.

CDR3 region: CASITGTGSTEAFF. DNA for the CDR3: TGTGCCAGCATCACCGGGACAGGGTCCACTGAAGCTTTCTTT. The genes are TRBV7-9 and TRBJ1-1, with 9 bases aligning to TRBD1. Losses at the gene ends were 7 bases for V and 4 bases for J; bases not matched to a gene: 7. Germline CDR1 is SEHNR and CDR2 is FQNEAQ (reference sequence). This CDR3 comprises 14 residues.

This clone has just one count. The V gene is TRBV6-4, the J gene TRBJ1-1, with TRBD1 identical over 7 bases. V shed 1 base, J shed 6 bases, and the junction held 2 bases outside the gene matches. Germline assignment: CDR1 MRHNA and CDR2 SNTAGT. CDR3 size: 13 residues. This chain's CDR3 is CASSDFRGAEAFF. Here the CDR3 DNA reads TGTGCCAGCAGTGACTTCAGGGGGGCTGAAGCTTTCTTT.

The chain carries TRBV15 and TRBJ1-5; no reliable D call. There are 13 residues in the CDR3. Deletions cut 4 bases from V and 6 bases from J, with 10 bases between. Germline loops: CDR1 LNHNV, CDR2 YYDKDF (reference sequence). DNA of the CDR3: TGTGCCACCAGCACAGACCCCAGTCAGCCCCAGCATTTT. It is translated as CATSTDPSQPQHF.

V is TRBV11-3 and J is TRBJ1-5; 10 bases agree with TRBD1. Per the germline V gene, CDR1 is SGHNT and CDR2 is YENEEA. The ends lost 2 bases at V and 5 bases at J; junction bases unmatched: 15. This CDR3 has 19 residues. The CDR3 sequence is CASSLSRTGGGQQDQPQHF. The CDR3 DNA reads as TGTGCCAGCAGCTTATCAAGGACAGGGGGGGGACAGCAAGATCAGCCCCAGCATTTT.

The chain uses TRBV5-1 and TRBJ1-2; TRBD1 agrees at 8 bases. Unmatched junction bases numbered 7, after V lost 4 bases and J lost 8 bases. This CDR3 region has 13 residues. Germline CDR1 is SGHRS and CDR2 is YFSETQ. The CDR3 is CASSMDRVVGYTF. Here the CDR3 DNA reads TGCGCCAGCAGCATGGACAGGGTTGTCGGCTACACCTTC.

DNA of the CDR3: TGTGCCAGCAGTGAACTCCCAACATCAGACAGCCCTACGAAGCCCCAGCATTTT. This translates into CASSELPTSDSPTKPQHF. V usage is TRBV25-1 and J usage is TRBJ1-5; D perhaps matches TRBD1 (5 bases). Trimming shortened V by 2 bases and J by 8 bases, and 25 bases separated the two germline ends. Germline V lookup: CDR1 MGHDK, CDR2 SYGVNS. The CDR3 is 18 amino acids.

A few counts support this clone. One end of the junction does not line up with germline, which may come from a read error. V is TRBV7-8 and J is TRBJ2-1; perhaps TRBD1 as D (6 bases). Germline V lookup: CDR1 SGHVS, CDR2 FQNEAQ. The CDR3 is 13 amino acids. The CDR3 here is CASTLIQGYEQFF. Here the CDR3 DNA reads TGTGCCAGCACCTTAATACAGGGTTATGAGCAGTTCTTC.

A single count supports this clone. The rearrangement uses TRBV29-1 and TRBJ1-2, with TRBD1 matching over 7 bases. V shed 6 bases and J 6 bases; nucleotides not matched to a gene: 7. CDR1 and CDR2 (germline): SQVTM, ANQGSEA. This CDR3 is built from 12 residues. CDR3 residues: CSVEQGTDGYTF. In DNA form, the CDR3 reads TGCAGCGTCGAACAGGGGACGGATGGCTACACCTTC. Full variable domain (missing parts from reference TRBV29-1 and TRBJ1-2): SAVISQKPSRDICQRGTSLTIQCQVDSQVTMMFWYRQQPGQSLTLIATANQGSEATYESGFVIDKFPISRPNLTFSTLTVSNMSPEDSSIYLCSVEQGTDGYTFGSGTRLTVV.

The chain carries TRBV7-9 and TRBJ1-1; 7 bases align to TRBD1. Germline-derived CDR1 and CDR2 are SEHNR and FQNEAQ (reference sequence). The CDR3 is 15 amino acids. The junction had 11 bases not matched to a gene; V was cut back by 5 bases and J by 5 bases. CDR3 in DNA: TGTGCCAGCAGCCTATGGACAGGCGGCGGTACTGAAGCTTTCTTT. Translating it yields CASSLWTGGGTEAFF. The full variable domain, in which reference TRBV7-9 and TRBJ1-1 provide the parts outside the CDR3, is DTGVSQNPRHKITKRGQNVTFRCDPISEHNRLYWYRQTLGQGPEFLTYFQNEAQLEKSRLLSDRFSAERPKGSFSTLEIQRTEQGDSAMYLCASSLWTGGGTEAFFGQGTRLTVV.

This clone was seen a few times. The chain couples TRBV28 to TRBJ1-6, with D maybe TRBD1 (6 bases). Germline V gene data show CDR1 as MDHEN and CDR2 as SYDVKM. V lost 3 bases and J 10 bases, leaving 13 bases between the germline ends. The CDR3 consists of 14 residues. CDR3 region: CASSFGGGISPLHF. The CDR3 DNA follows: TGTGCCAGCAGTTTTGGCGGGGGCATCTCACCCCTCCACTTT.

The V call is TRBV5-6, the J call TRBJ1-1; TRBD1 matches at 8 bases. This CDR3 is 15 amino acids long. Germline V gives CDR1 SGHDT, CDR2 YYEEEE. Unmatched junction bases numbered 6, after V lost 4 bases and J lost 1 base. The CDR3 loop reads CASSTGQGGNTEAFF. The DNA of the CDR3 is TGTGCCAGCAGCACAGGACAGGGCGGGAACACTGAAGCTTTCTTT.

CDR3 in amino acids: CASSLVSSYNEQFF. In DNA form, the CDR3 reads TGTGCCAGTAGTTTGGTTAGCTCCTACAATGAGCAGTTCTTC. V is TRBV19 and J is TRBJ2-1; D is ambiguous. The CDR3 spans 14 residues. CDR1 and CDR2 from the germline V gene are LNHDA and SQIVND (reference sequence). V was clipped by 5 bases and J by 0 bases, with 8 bases between them.

The chain recombines TRBV6-5 with TRBJ1-1; no reliable D call. From germline, CDR1 is MNHEY and CDR2 SVGAGI. This CDR3 has 11 amino acids. V was cut by 6 bases and J by 1 base, with 3 bases left in between. CDR3: CASRRNTEAFF. The CDR3 nucleotides are TGTGCCAGCAGGAGGAACACTGAAGCTTTCTTT.

The chain employs TRBV4-1 and TRBJ2-7; 7 bases match TRBD2. Unmatched junction bases numbered 6, after V lost 1 base and J lost 0 bases. Germline CDR1 and CDR2: MGHRA and YSYEKL. The length of the CDR3 is 16 residues. CDR3 sequence: CASSQVASGSSYEQYF. CDR3 nucleotides: TGCGCCAGCAGCCAAGTGGCTAGCGGTAGCTCCTACGAGCAGTACTTC.

The genes are TRBV6-5 and TRBJ2-1; 10 bases match TRBD2. CDR1 and CDR2 (germline): MNHEY, SVGAGI. J gave up 6 bases and V 4 bases, and 3 bases lay outside the gene matches. The CDR3 has 14 amino acids. The chain's CDR3 is CASSWTSGTNEQFF. The CDR3 DNA reads TGTGCCAGCAGTTGGACTAGCGGAACCAATGAGCAGTTCTTC.

This clone has a handful of counts. The rearrangement joins TRBV6-2 or TRBV6-3 to TRBJ2-1, with TRBD2 identical over 11 bases. The germline V gene has CDR1 MNHEY and CDR2 SVGEGT. V shed 3 bases and J 8 bases; nucleotides not matched to a gene: 12. This CDR3 is built from 17 residues. CDR3 loop: CASSYPLTSGSRDEQFF. Here the CDR3 DNA reads TGTGCCAGCAGTTATCCCTTAACTAGCGGGAGTCGCGATGAGCAGTTCTTC.

The V call is TRBV5-4, the J call TRBJ2-1; D might be TRBD1 (5 bases). The V and J ends lost 0 bases and 9 bases respectively, with 7 bases between them. CDR3 size: 12 residues. Germline CDR1 and CDR2: SGHNT and YYREEE (reference sequence). The CDR3 DNA reads as TGTGCCAGCAGCTTGGTTACAGGTGAGCAGTTCTTC. It is translated as CASSLVTGEQFF.